The T cell receptor (beta chain) described here comes from a study of blood T cell repertoires in COVID-19. CDR1 is MNHEY and CDR2 is SVGAGI in the germline V gene. This CDR3 is built from 13 residues. The trim removed 6 bases at V and 8 bases at J, leaving 2 bases unmatched. This clone came up a few times. Clones were read by immunoSEQ multiplex PCR, and TCRdb kept only the in-frame ones, dropping some. This table holds around 100,000 clones, 80% to 90% found once. While infection was still active, Seattle patients were enrolled and then followed longitudinally. Sequencing used peripheral blood. V and J are TRBV6-5 and TRBJ1-6, with 9 nucleotides matching TRBD1. This receptor was obtained from a man older than 75 with COVID-19, enrolled during active disease. In nucleotides, the CDR3 is TGTGCCAGCAGGGGACAGGGTCATTCACCCCTCCACTTT. Protein: CASRGQGHSPLHF.